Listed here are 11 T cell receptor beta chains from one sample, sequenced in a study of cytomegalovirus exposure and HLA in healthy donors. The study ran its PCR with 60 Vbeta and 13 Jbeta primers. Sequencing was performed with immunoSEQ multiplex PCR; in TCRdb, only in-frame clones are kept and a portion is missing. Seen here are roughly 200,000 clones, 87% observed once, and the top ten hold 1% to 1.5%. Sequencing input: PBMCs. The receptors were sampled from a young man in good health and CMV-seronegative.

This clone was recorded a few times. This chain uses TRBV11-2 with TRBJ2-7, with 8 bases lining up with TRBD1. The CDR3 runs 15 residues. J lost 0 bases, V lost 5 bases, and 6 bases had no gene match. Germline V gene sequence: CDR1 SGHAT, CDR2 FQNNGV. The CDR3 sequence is CASSLGTGSSYEQYF. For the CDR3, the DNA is TGTGCCAGCAGCCTAGGGACAGGCAGCTCCTACGAGCAGTACTTC. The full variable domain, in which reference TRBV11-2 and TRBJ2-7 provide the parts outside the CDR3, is EAGVAQSPRYKIIEKRQSVAFWCNPISGHATLYWYQQILGQGPKLLIQFQNNGVVDDSQLPKDRFSAERLKGVDSTLKIQPAKLEDSAVYLCASSLGTGSSYEQYFGPGTRLTVT.

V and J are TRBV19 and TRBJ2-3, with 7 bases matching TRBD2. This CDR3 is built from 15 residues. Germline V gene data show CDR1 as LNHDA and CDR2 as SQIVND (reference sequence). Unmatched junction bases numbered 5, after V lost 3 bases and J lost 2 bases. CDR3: CASSIGGGFTDTQYF. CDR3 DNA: TGTGCCAGTAGTATTGGGGGGGGGTTCACAGATACGCAGTATTTT. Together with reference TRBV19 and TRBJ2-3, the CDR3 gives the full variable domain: DGGITQSPKYLFRKEGQNVTLSCEQNLNHDAMYWYRQDPGQGLRLIYYSQIVNDFQKGDIAEGYSVSREKKESFPLTVTSAQKNPTAFYLCASSIGGGFTDTQYFGPGTRLTVL.

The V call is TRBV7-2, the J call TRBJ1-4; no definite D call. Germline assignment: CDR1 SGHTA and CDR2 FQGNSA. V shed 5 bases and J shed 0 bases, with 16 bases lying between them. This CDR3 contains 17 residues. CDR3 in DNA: TGTGCCAGCAGCCCCCGCCCCCCGGTGTCAACTAATGAAAAACTGTTTTTT. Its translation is CASSPRPPVSTNEKLFF.

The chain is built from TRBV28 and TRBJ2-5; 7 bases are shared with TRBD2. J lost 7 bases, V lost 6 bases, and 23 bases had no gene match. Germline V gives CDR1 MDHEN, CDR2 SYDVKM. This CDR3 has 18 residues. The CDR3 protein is CASSTVILGGHQERTQYF. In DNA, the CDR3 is TGTGCCAGCAGCACCGTAATATTGGGAGGGCACCAAGAGCGGACCCAGTACTTC.

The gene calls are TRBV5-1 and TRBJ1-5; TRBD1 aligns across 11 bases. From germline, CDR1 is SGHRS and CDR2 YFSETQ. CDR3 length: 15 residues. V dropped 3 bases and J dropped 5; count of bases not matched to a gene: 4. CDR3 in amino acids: CASSWTGGKDQPQHF. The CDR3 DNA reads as TGCGCCAGCAGCTGGACAGGGGGCAAAGATCAGCCCCAGCATTTT. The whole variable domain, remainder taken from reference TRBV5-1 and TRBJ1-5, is KAGVTQTPRYLIKTRGQQVTLSCSPISGHRSVSWYQQTPGQGLQFLFEYFSETQRNKGNFPGRFSGRQFSNSRSEMNVSTLELGDSALYLCASSWTGGKDQPQHFGDGTRLSIL.

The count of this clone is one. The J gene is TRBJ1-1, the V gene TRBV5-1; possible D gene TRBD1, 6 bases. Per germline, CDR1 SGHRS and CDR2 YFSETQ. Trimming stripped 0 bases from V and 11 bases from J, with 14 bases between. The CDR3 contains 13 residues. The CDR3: CASSLDTGSLAFF. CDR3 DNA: TGCGCCAGCAGCTTGGATACAGGGTCGTTGGCTTTCTTT.

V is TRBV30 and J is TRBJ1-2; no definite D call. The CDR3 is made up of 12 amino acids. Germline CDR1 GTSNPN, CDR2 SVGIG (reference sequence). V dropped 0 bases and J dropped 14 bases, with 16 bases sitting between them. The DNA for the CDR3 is TGTGCCTGGAGTGTTGGAGCCCCGCGGGAAACCTTC. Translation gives CAWSVGAPRETF.

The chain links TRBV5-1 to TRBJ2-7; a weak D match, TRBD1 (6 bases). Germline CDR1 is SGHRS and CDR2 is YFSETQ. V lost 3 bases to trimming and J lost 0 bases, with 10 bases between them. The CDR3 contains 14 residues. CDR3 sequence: CASSSTGNSYEQYF. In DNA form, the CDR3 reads TGCGCCAGCAGCTCCACAGGGAACTCCTACGAGCAGTACTTC. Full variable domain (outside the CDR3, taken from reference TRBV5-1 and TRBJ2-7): KAGVTQTPRYLIKTRGQQVTLSCSPISGHRSVSWYQQTPGQGLQFLFEYFSETQRNKGNFPGRFSGRQFSNSRSEMNVSTLELGDSALYLCASSSTGNSYEQYFGPGTRLTVT.

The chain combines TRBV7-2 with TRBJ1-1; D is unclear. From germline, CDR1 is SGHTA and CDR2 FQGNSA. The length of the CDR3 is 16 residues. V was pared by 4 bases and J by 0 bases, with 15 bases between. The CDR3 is CASSYRGTGMNTEAFF. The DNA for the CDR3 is TGTGCCAGCAGCTATAGAGGTACGGGGATGAACACTGAAGCTTTCTTT.

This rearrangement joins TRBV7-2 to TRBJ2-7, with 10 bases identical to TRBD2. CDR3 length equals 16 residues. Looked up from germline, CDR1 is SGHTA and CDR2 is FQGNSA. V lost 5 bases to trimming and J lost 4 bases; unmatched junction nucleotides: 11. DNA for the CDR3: TGTGCCAGCAGCCTAGGGGGGGAAGCGGGAGGGTACGAGCAGTACTTC. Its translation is CASSLGGEAGGYEQYF.

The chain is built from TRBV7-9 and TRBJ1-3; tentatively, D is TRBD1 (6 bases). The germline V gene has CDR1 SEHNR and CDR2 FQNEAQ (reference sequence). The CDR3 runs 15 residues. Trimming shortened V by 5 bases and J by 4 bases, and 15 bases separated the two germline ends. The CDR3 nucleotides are TGTGCCAGCAGCACCGATACAGGGACCGGAAACACCATATATTTT. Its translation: CASSTDTGTGNTIYF. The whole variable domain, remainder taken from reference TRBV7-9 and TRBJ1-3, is DTGVSQNPRHKITKRGQNVTFRCDPISEHNRLYWYRQTLGQGPEFLTYFQNEAQLEKSRLLSDRFSAERPKGSFSTLEIQRTEQGDSAMYLCASSTDTGTGNTIYFGEGSWLTVV.